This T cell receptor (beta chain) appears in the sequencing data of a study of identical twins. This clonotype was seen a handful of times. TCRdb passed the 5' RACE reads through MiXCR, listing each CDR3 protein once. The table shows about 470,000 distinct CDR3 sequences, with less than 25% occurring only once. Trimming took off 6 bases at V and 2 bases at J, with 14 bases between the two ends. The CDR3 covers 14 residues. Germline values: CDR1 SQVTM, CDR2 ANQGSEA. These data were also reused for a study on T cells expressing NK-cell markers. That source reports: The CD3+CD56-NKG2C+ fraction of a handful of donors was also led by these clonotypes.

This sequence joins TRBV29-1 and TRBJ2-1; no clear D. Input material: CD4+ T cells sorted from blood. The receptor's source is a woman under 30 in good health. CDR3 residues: CSVRTDIPYNEQFF. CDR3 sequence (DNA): TGCAGCGTACGGACGGATATCCCCTACAATGAGCAGTTCTTC.